This record looks at one T cell receptor beta chain sequence and its context. Its target is not known. Time point meaning: 20-29 weeks after completion of therapy. TCRdb keeps only in-frame clones here, not all; method: immunoSEQ multiplex PCR. The data contain roughly 20,000 clones, 80% to 85% of them singletons. This specimen comes from a study of T cell therapy after organ transplantation. Germline values: CDR1 MNHEY, CDR2 SMNVEV (reference sequence). The ends were cut back, 2 bases at V and 7 bases at J, with 6 bases in the middle. The CDR3 extends over 12 amino acids. The chain carries TRBV27 and TRBJ2-1; D remains unclear. Sequenced material: CD8+ T cells from blood, taken after autologous CMV-specific T cell therapy. This sequence originates from a human patient who had received a solid organ transplant and had CMV disease. Some T cells may originate from the graft donor. The CDR3, as DNA: TGTGCCAGCAGTTTAAACGGGAATGAGCAGTTCTTC. Its translation: CASSLNGNEQFF.